This TCR beta chain was recorded in a study of cytomegalovirus exposure and HLA in healthy donors. The PCR employed 60 Vbeta primers together with 13 Jbeta primers. Using immunoSEQ multiplex PCR, the repertoire was profiled, and TCRdb retains in-frame clones only, with some absent. The table shows around 130,000 clones, with 83% occurring only once. The clonotype was recovered from a girl aged 2 to 9 in good health and CMV-seronegative. The sequencing input was PBMCs.

The CDR3 DNA reads TGTGCCAGCAGTGGACCGACTAGCGGGGAATACGAGCAGTACTTC. Protein: CASSGPTSGEYEQYF. The chain employs TRBV25-1 and TRBJ2-7; 11 bases are a match to TRBD2. Germline CDR1 is MGHDK and CDR2 is SYGVNS. The junction had 6 bases not matched to a gene; V was cut back by 4 bases and J by 4 bases. The CDR3 has 15 amino acids.